This entry lists 10 T cell receptor beta chains sequenced from one sample in a study of T-cell memory formation after mild COVID-19. Each CDR3 protein is one row after TCRdb ran MiXCR on the 5' RACE reads. The table lists fewer than 450,000 distinct CDR3 sequences, about 21% of them singletons. Sequences were obtained from PBMCs or a T cell subset sorted from them (not recorded which). Every receptor here comes from an adult woman who had mild COVID-19 (a few samples of this study predate the infection). Cell type and time point are not known.

This clonotype was recorded a few times. V and J are TRBV5-1 and TRBJ2-5, with 11 bases matching TRBD2. Trimming cost V 0 bases and J 5 bases; bases outside gene matches: 6. Germline V gene sequence: CDR1 SGHRS, CDR2 YFSETQ. The CDR3 is made up of 16 amino acids. The DNA for the CDR3 is TGCGCCAGCAGCTTGGGGGGACTAGCGGAGCTGGAGACCCAGTACTTC. Amino acids: CASSLGGLAELETQYF.

In its sample, this clonotype was seen a few times. The chain carries TRBV27 and TRBJ2-5; 11 bases align to TRBD2. The CDR3 covers 17 residues. Trimming took 4 bases from V and 1 from J; bases not matched to a gene: 8. Germline-derived CDR1 and CDR2 are MNHEY and SMNVEV (reference sequence). This CDR3 is CASSSFVAGGFQETQYF. DNA of the CDR3: TGTGCCAGCAGTTCCTTCGTAGCGGGAGGGTTCCAAGAGACCCAGTACTTC.

V and J are TRBV2 and TRBJ2-1; D may correspond to TRBD1 or TRBD2 (5 bases each). This CDR3 is built from 15 residues. Germline CDR1 is SNHLY and CDR2 is FYNNEI. Deletions cut 6 bases from V and 2 bases from J, with 14 bases between. The CDR3: CASRTDKGAYNEQFF. CDR3 nucleotide sequence: TGTGCCAGCAGGACGGACAAGGGAGCCTACAATGAGCAGTTCTTC.

The chain carries TRBV25-1 and TRBJ1-6, with 9 bases matching TRBD1. Trimming at V came to 4 bases and at J to 6 bases, leaving 4 bases not matched to a gene. CDR3 length: 15 amino acids. Germline V CDR1 and CDR2: MGHDK, SYGVNS. CDR3 in amino acids: CASSAQGAFNSPLHF. CDR3 nucleotides: TGTGCCAGCAGTGCACAGGGGGCTTTTAATTCACCCCTCCACTTT.

The gene calls are TRBV9 and TRBJ2-7, with TRBD1 matching 8 bases. Germline values: CDR1 SGDLS, CDR2 YYNGEE. With 3 bases clipped from V and 1 base from J, the junction kept 6 bases outside the gene matches. The length of the CDR3 is 15 residues. CDR3 coding DNA: TGTGCCAGCAGCGCGGGGGACAGGATATCCTACGAGCAGTACTTC. Its protein is CASSAGDRISYEQYF.

This clonotype has just a few counts. The rearrangement uses TRBV9 and TRBJ2-1; no clear D gene. The ends were cut back, 0 bases at V and 8 bases at J, with 9 bases in the middle. The CDR3 loop spans 13 amino acids. CDR1 is SGDLS and CDR2 is YYNGEE in the germline V gene. The CDR3 region has the DNA TGTGCCAGCAGCGTAGCTTCGTCCGATGAGCAGTTCTTC. It codes for CASSVASSDEQFF.

This clonotype has more than one count but fewer than ten. The chain recombines TRBV4-1 with TRBJ2-4; weak D call: TRBD2 (6 bases). The CDR3 contains 14 residues. V dropped 1 base and J dropped 7 bases, with 11 bases sitting between them. Germline-derived CDR1 and CDR2 are MGHRA and YSYEKL. The CDR3 loop reads CASSQAGVQNIQYF. The DNA for the CDR3 is TGCGCCAGCAGCCAAGCGGGGGTTCAGAACATTCAGTACTTC.

Only a few counts were recorded for this clonotype. V is TRBV5-1 and J is TRBJ2-7; D remains ambiguous. Germline V gene sequence: CDR1 SGHRS, CDR2 YFSETQ. The V gene lost 0 bases and the J gene lost 3 bases, with 16 bases spanning the gap. This CDR3 comprises 16 residues. This CDR3 reads CASSLAFTIPDYEQYF. CDR3 coding DNA: TGCGCCAGCAGCTTGGCGTTCACCATACCCGACTACGAGCAGTACTTC.

The chain has TRBV3-1 and TRBJ1-5; no reliable D call. V lost 1 base to trimming and J lost 6 bases, with 7 bases between them. CDR3 length equals 13 residues. Germline-derived CDR1 and CDR2 are LGHDT and YNNKEL (reference sequence). The CDR3 nucleotides are TGTGCCAGCAGCCAAGGAGGAAGTCAGCCCCAGCATTTT. Protein product: CASSQGGSQPQHF.

In its sample, this clonotype was seen a few times. The V gene is TRBV13, the J gene TRBJ1-5, with D possibly matching TRBD1 (6 bases). CDR3 length equals 13 residues. Trimming stripped 7 bases from V and 1 base from J, with 8 bases between. CDR1 is PRHDT and CDR2 is FYEKMQ in the germline V gene (reference sequence). CDR3 nucleotides: TGTGCCAGCACCCAGGGGAGCAATCAGCCCCAGCATTTT. Residues: CASTQGSNQPQHF.